The 32 T cell receptor beta chains below were found in one sample sequenced in a study of T cells in Graves' hyperthyroidism and ophthalmopathy (dated by TCRdb to between 2018 and 2021). Receptor libraries were prepared by multiplex PCR. The instrument given in TCRdb is Illumina HiSeq 2000. Amplification of TCR beta CDR3 regions was carried out from RNA transcripts. The first round of RT-PCR for the TCR CDR3 was performed with the HTBI primer set and the Qiagen OneStep RT-PCR kit. Using fastp trimming at Q25 and MiXCR clonotype assembly, TCRdb reanalyzed the public sequencing data and kept in-frame beta chains. CDR3 protein duplicates are merged, each entry listing the most common genes and DNA. The sample table contains more than 500,000 distinct CDR3 sequences; only one count was recorded for 12% to 15% of them. Approximately 13% of the sample is taken by the ten largest. Material: blood. These receptors all come from a woman aged 40 to 50 with Graves' hyperthyroidism.

This clonotype has only a few counts. This chain connects TRBV20-1 to TRBJ2-3; no clear D. The length of the CDR3 is 15 residues. V lost 3 bases to trimming and J lost 8 bases, with 21 bases between them. Germline assignment: CDR1 DFQATT and CDR2 SNEGSKA (reference sequence). CDR3 nucleotide sequence: TGCAGTGCTAGTGGAGCTAATAGCCTGGGTGGTACGCAGTATTTT. It specifies CSASGANSLGGTQYF.

This clonotype has a count of ten or more. The rearrangement uses TRBV11-2 and TRBJ2-1; TRBD2 might be the D (7 bases). Germline CDR1 SGHAT, CDR2 FQNNGV. V was shortened by 5 bases and J by 3 bases, with 23 bases between the two germline ends. The CDR3 loop spans 18 amino acids. This CDR3 reads CASSVTWGGRPDYNEQFF. CDR3 in DNA: TGTGCCAGCAGCGTAACCTGGGGGGGGCGACCGGACTACAATGAGCAGTTCTTC.

In its sample, this clonotype was seen many times. CDR3 DNA sequence: TGTGCCAGCACCCTGGACAGGGCAGGGTATGGCTACACCTTC. Translating gives CASTLDRAGYGYTF. This sequence joins TRBV2 and TRBJ1-2; 8 positions agree with TRBD1. J lost 5 bases, V lost 7 bases, and 9 bases had no gene match. The CDR3 has 14 amino acids. The germline V gene has CDR1 SNHLY and CDR2 FYNNEI.

This clonotype was detected once. The chain uses TRBV5-1 and TRBJ2-7; TRBD1 aligns across 7 bases. The trim removed 4 bases at V and 9 bases at J, leaving 10 bases unmatched. Germline CDR1 reads SGHRS; CDR2 reads YFSETQ. The CDR3 length is 13 residues. The CDR3 loop reads CASSPQDRQGQYF. The CDR3 DNA sequence: TGCGCCAGCAGCCCTCAGGACAGACAGGGGCAGTACTTC.

This chain joins TRBV4-2 and TRBJ2-7; D unresolved. CDR3 length: 14 amino acids. V was pared by 4 bases and J by 0 bases, with 10 bases between. Per germline, CDR1 LGHNA and CDR2 YNFKEQ. CDR3 bases: TGTGCCAGCAGCCCGAGTCCATTCTCCTACGAGCAGTACTTC. Protein: CASSPSPFSYEQYF.

The table lists this clonotype with many counts. The chain recombines TRBV11-2 with TRBJ2-1; D might be TRBD2 (5 bases). Germline CDR1 SGHAT, CDR2 FQNNGV. CDR3 length equals 15 residues. Trimming left V 1 base short and J 7 bases short, with 14 bases between. The chain's CDR3 is CASSLARTRSNEQFF. CDR3 in DNA: TGTGCCAGCAGCTTAGCCCGGACTCGGTCGAATGAGCAGTTCTTC.

This chain links TRBV20-1 with TRBJ2-2; D might be TRBD2 (6 bases). CDR3 length: 15 residues. In germline, CDR1 is DFQATT, CDR2 SNEGSKA (reference sequence). Trimming cost V 7 bases and J 0 bases, with 15 bases left between them. The CDR3, as DNA: TGCAGTGTCGGAGGGACCTACCCGAACACCGGGGAGCTGTTTTTT. It specifies CSVGGTYPNTGELFF.

In this sample, this clonotype turned up many times. The chain recombines TRBV5-1 with TRBJ2-7; 8 positions match TRBD1. The CDR3 is 17 amino acids. V dropped 4 bases and J dropped 0; count of bases not matched to a gene: 12. CDR1 is SGHRS, CDR2 YFSETQ, per germline. The DNA of the CDR3 is TGCGCCAGCAGCCTAAATTCCCCGGGACAGGACTCCTACGAGCAGTACTTC. Amino acids: CASSLNSPGQDSYEQYF.

This clonotype came up many times. This chain uses TRBV28 with TRBJ2-7, with D maybe TRBD1 (5 bases). The CDR3 totals 14 residues. Germline values: CDR1 MDHEN, CDR2 SYDVKM. Trimming removed 1 base from V and 1 base from J, with 8 bases in between. The CDR3, as DNA: TGTGCCAGCAGTTTATTCCACAGGTCCTACGAGCAGTACTTC. Translation gives CASSLFHRSYEQYF.

Many counts were recorded for this clonotype. The genes are TRBV20-1 and TRBJ2-3; D is ambiguous. Trimming stripped 5 bases from V and 2 bases from J, with 11 bases between. The CDR3 is 13 residues long. Germline V gene sequence: CDR1 DFQATT, CDR2 SNEGSKA (reference sequence). The CDR3 DNA follows: TGCAGTGCTGGATTACGGAACACAGATACGCAGTATTTT. Encoded protein: CSAGLRNTDTQYF.

This clonotype has only a few counts. This rearrangement joins TRBV25-1 to TRBJ1-1; 7 nucleotides align to TRBD1. Germline V gene sequence: CDR1 MGHDK, CDR2 SYGVNS. The CDR3 extends over 12 amino acids. The V gene end was trimmed by 8 bases and the J gene end by 2 bases; junction bases not matched to a gene: 2. CDR3 residues: CASRDSNTEAFF. CDR3 DNA sequence: TGTGCCAGCCGGGACAGCAACACTGAAGCTTTCTTT.

This chain connects TRBV4-2 to TRBJ2-1; 13 bases align to TRBD2. The V and J ends lost 4 bases and 8 bases, in that order; junction bases with no gene match: 11. Germline CDR1 and CDR2: LGHNA and YNFKEQ. The CDR3 is 17 residues long. In nucleotides, the CDR3 is TGTGCCAGCAGCCCAAGAGGCGGGACTAGCGGGATCTATGAGCAGTTCTTC. Its protein is CASSPRGGTSGIYEQFF.

This clonotype was counted ten times or more. This chain's CDR3 is CASSFGQGFRQPQHF. The CDR3 DNA sequence: TGTGCCAGCAGTTTCGGACAGGGGTTCAGGCAGCCCCAGCATTTT. V usage is TRBV28 and J usage is TRBJ1-5, with 9 positions matching TRBD1. V was clipped by 3 bases and J by 7 bases; unmatched bases: 7. CDR3 length equals 15 residues. Germline V gives CDR1 MDHEN, CDR2 SYDVKM.

This clonotype was counted ten times or more. This chain links TRBV20-1 with TRBJ2-1, with TRBD2 matching 10 bases. J gave up 7 bases and V 3 bases, and 6 bases lay outside the gene matches. The CDR3 spans 14 residues. The V gene's germline CDR1 is DFQATT and CDR2 SNEGSKA (reference sequence). CDR3 in DNA: TGCAGTGCTAGCTTAGCGGGAGGCTGGAATGAGCAGTTCTTC. Amino acid sequence: CSASLAGGWNEQFF.

Details on this clonotype: This may arise from a read error, as a much more abundant clone is one base away. This sequence joins TRBV6-1 and TRBJ2-7; the match to TRBD1 covers 7 bases. The closer fit of TRBJ2-1 to the DNA end suggests the J call may be wrong. CDR1 is MNHNS, CDR2 SASEGT, per germline. There are 17 residues in the CDR3. The CDR3 spells CASSEARPGQFTYEQFF. The CDR3, as DNA: TGTGCCAGCAGTGAAGCGCGGCCGGGACAGTTTACCTACGAGCAGTTCTTC.

This clonotype showed up many times. This chain links TRBV27 with TRBJ2-2, with a weak D call TRBD2 (6 bases). V was shortened by 6 bases and J by 6 bases, with 20 bases between the two germline ends. CDR3 length: 16 amino acids. CDR1 MNHEY and CDR2 SMNVEV come from the germline V gene (reference sequence). CDR3 residues: CASSPSGLESAGELFF. The CDR3 DNA reads TGTGCCAGCAGCCCCTCGGGACTTGAAAGTGCCGGGGAGCTGTTTTTT.

At least ten counts were recorded for this clonotype. This chain connects TRBV20-1 to TRBJ2-3; the match to TRBD1 covers 8 bases. The J segment lost 1 base and the V segment lost 7 bases, leaving 7 bases of the junction unmatched. The germline V gene has CDR1 DFQATT and CDR2 SNEGSKA (reference sequence). This CDR3 is 14 amino acids long. The CDR3, as DNA: TGCAGTGTTTCACAGGGGGGCGGCACAGATACGCAGTATTTT. Translated, it gives CSVSQGGGTDTQYF.

This clonotype was recorded many times. The chain recombines TRBV7-8 with TRBJ2-5, with D tentatively TRBD1 or TRBD2 (5 bases each). Trimming left V 2 bases short and J 2 bases short, with 15 bases between. This CDR3 spans 16 amino acids. The germline CDR1 and CDR2 sequences are SGHVS and FQNEAQ. The CDR3 DNA reads as TGTGCCAGCAGCTTAATTCCCGGGACGAAACAAGAGACCCAGTACTTC. Translated, it gives CASSLIPGTKQETQYF.

This clonotype was counted between two and nine times. J is TRBJ2-1 and V is TRBV5-1; 7 bases match TRBD1. The germline V gene encodes CDR1 SGHRS and CDR2 YFSETQ. The V and J ends lost 5 bases and 5 bases, in that order; junction bases with no gene match: 13. The CDR3 has 16 amino acids. The CDR3 coding sequence is TGCGCCAGCAGACCCGGGACAGCCGTTTTCGACAATGAGCAGTTCTTC. Its protein product is CASRPGTAVFDNEQFF.

In its sample, this clonotype was seen a few times. The chain has TRBV24-1 and TRBJ2-6, with D uncertain. Germline CDR1 reads KGHDR; CDR2 reads SFDVKD. CDR3 length: 15 residues. Trimming shortened V by 4 bases and J by 0 bases, and 6 bases separated the two germline ends. The CDR3, as DNA: TGTGCCACCAGTGACCCGAGCTCTGGGGCCAACGTCCTGACTTTC. Amino acid sequence: CATSDPSSGANVLTF.

The V gene is TRBV12-3 or TRBV12-4, the J gene TRBJ2-1; TRBD2 aligns across 7 bases. J lost 4 bases, V lost 10 bases, and 10 bases had no gene match. The CDR3 loop spans 14 amino acids. DNA of the CDR3: TGTGCCACCCGTGGGGGGGGAAAATACAATGAGCAGTTCTTC. Encoded protein: CATRGGGKYNEQFF.

The genes are TRBV2 and TRBJ1-1; D gene uncertain. The CDR3 covers 16 residues. Germline V gene data show CDR1 as SNHLY and CDR2 as FYNNEI. Trimming cost V 2 bases and J 0 bases, with 13 bases left between them. DNA for the CDR3: TGTGCCAGCAGTGAAACTGAGGGAGGGATGAACACTGAAGCTTTCTTT. It specifies CASSETEGGMNTEAFF. Combining the CDR3 with reference TRBV2 and TRBJ1-1 gives the whole variable domain EPEVTQTPSHQVTQMGQEVILRCVPISNHLYFYWYRQILGQKVEFLVSFYNNEISEKSEIFDDQFSVERPDGSNFTLKIRSTKLEDSAMYFCASSETEGGMNTEAFFGQGTRLTVV.

The V call is TRBV5-1, the J call TRBJ2-1; TRBD2 matches at 14 bases. CDR1 and CDR2 from the germline V gene are SGHRS and YFSETQ. This CDR3 is built from 17 residues. J was trimmed by 2 bases and V by 6 bases; bases with no gene match: 7. CDR3 in amino acids: CASTRLAGGPAYNEQFF. The DNA for the CDR3 is TGCGCCAGCACCCGACTAGCGGGAGGGCCTGCCTACAATGAGCAGTTCTTC.

This clonotype has more than one count but fewer than ten. The genes are TRBV5-1 and TRBJ2-2; the D is unclear. Germline-derived CDR1 and CDR2 are SGHRS and YFSETQ. V was pared by 4 bases and J by 6 bases, with 19 bases between. The length of the CDR3 is 16 residues. The DNA of the CDR3 is TGCGCCAGCAGCACCCTCCCCGAGGCAGGCTCCGGGGAGCTGTTTTTT. It specifies CASSTLPEAGSGELFF.

The chain combines TRBV5-1 with TRBJ2-3, with 11 bases fitting TRBD2. V trimming: 4 bases; J trimming: 6 bases; junction bases outside the gene matches: 10. CDR1 is SGHRS and CDR2 is YFSETQ in the germline V gene. This CDR3 has 16 residues. The CDR3 DNA reads TGCGCCAGCAGCGAAACGGGACTAGCGGCATCGGATACGCAGTATTTT. Its protein is CASSETGLAASDTQYF.

The V and J genes are TRBV10-3 and TRBJ1-6, with D uncertain. The CDR3 runs 15 residues. CDR1 is ENHRY, CDR2 SYGVKD, per germline. The germline V and J ends were trimmed by 0 bases and 10 bases, with 13 bases remaining between them. The CDR3 nucleotides read TGTGCCATCAGTGAGTCGCCCGGGATAGGGTCACCCCTCCACTTT. Translating it yields CAISESPGIGSPLHF.

The gene calls are TRBV9 and TRBJ2-1, with 10 bases that match TRBD2. Germline CDR1 is SGDLS and CDR2 is YYNGEE. CDR3 length: 16 residues. Unmatched junction bases numbered 8, after V lost 0 bases and J lost 8 bases. The CDR3 sequence is CASSVVPAGGGYEQFF. CDR3 DNA: TGTGCCAGCAGCGTAGTACCAGCGGGAGGGGGCTATGAGCAGTTCTTC.

There are many counts of this clonotype. The chain has TRBV20-1 and TRBJ2-7, with D possibly being TRBD2 (6 bases). Trimming removed 1 base from V and 2 bases from J, with 12 bases in between. CDR3 length: 14 residues. Germline V gene lookup returns CDR1 DFQATT and CDR2 SNEGSKA (reference sequence). The DNA for the CDR3 is TGCAGTGCTAGAGTTCTAGCGCTTACCTACGAGCAGTACTTC. Translation gives CSARVLALTYEQYF.

Many counts were recorded for this clonotype. This chain connects TRBV2 to TRBJ2-1; no firm D call. V was clipped by 3 bases and J by 10 bases, with 7 bases between them. The germline gives CDR1 SNHLY, CDR2 FYNNEI. This CDR3 region has 11 residues. DNA for the CDR3: TGTGCCAGCAGTGATAATTGGGAGCAGTTCTTC. Translated: CASSDNWEQFF.

This clonotype was seen many times. The chain has TRBV28 and TRBJ1-6; TRBD1 matches at 7 bases. V dropped 7 bases and J dropped 7; count of bases not matched to a gene: 7. CDR1 MDHEN and CDR2 SYDVKM come from the germline V gene. This CDR3 has 14 residues. CDR3 region: CASTTGDRNSPLHF. In DNA, the CDR3 is TGTGCCAGCACCACTGGGGACAGAAATTCACCCCTCCACTTT.

In its sample, this clonotype was seen many times. The gene calls are TRBV11-3 and TRBJ1-6; 7 bases line up with TRBD1. This CDR3 spans 16 amino acids. Looked up from germline, CDR1 is SGHNT and CDR2 is YENEEA. V shed 0 bases and J 5 bases; nucleotides not matched to a gene: 4. CDR3 DNA: TGTGCCAGCAGCTTAGATGGCACAGGGGATAATTCACCCCTCCACTTT. The encoded protein is CASSLDGTGDNSPLHF.

This clonotype showed up many times. This chain links TRBV7-2 with TRBJ2-7; 15 nucleotides match TRBD2. The CDR3 has 16 residues. V lost 5 bases, J lost 7 bases, and 9 bases stayed unmatched. Germline V gene sequence: CDR1 SGHTA, CDR2 FQGNSA. CDR3 DNA sequence: TGTGCCAGCAGCCCACCGGGACTAGCGGGAGGAGAAGAGCAGTACTTC. Translated, it gives CASSPPGLAGGEEQYF.